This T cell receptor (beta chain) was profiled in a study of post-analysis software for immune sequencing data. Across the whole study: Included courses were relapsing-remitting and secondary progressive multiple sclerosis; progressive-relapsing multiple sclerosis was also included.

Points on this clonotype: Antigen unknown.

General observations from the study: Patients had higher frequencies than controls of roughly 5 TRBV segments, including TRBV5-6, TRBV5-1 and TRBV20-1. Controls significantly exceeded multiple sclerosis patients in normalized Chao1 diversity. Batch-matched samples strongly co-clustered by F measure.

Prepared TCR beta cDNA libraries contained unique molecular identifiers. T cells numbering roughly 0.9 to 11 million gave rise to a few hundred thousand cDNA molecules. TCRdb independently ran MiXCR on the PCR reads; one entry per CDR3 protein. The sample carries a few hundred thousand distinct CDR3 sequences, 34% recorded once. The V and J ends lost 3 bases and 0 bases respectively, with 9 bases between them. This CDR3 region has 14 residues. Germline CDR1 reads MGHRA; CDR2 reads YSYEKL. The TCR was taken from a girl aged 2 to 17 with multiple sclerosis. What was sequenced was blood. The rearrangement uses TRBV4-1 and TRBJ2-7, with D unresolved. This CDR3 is CASSHARFSYEQYF. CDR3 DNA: TGCGCCAGCAGCCACGCGCGGTTCTCCTACGAGCAGTACTTC.